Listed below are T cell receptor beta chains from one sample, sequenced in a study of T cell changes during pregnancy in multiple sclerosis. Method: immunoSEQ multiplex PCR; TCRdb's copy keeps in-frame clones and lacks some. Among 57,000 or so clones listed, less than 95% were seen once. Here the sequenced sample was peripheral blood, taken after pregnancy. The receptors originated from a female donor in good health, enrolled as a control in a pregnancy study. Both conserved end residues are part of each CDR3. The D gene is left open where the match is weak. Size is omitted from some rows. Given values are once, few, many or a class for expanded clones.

CDR3nt: TGTGCCAGCAGCCAGGTAGAGACAGATACGCAGTATTTT
CDR3aa: CASSQVETDTQYF
d_gene: -
abundance: once
v_gene: TRBV6-5
j_gene: TRBJ2-3

CDR3nt: TGTGCCAGCAGCTTAGCGGTTAGCGGGAGGGATTCCTACGAGCAGTACTTC
CDR3aa: CASSLAVSGRDSYEQYF
d_gene: TRBD2
abundance: -
v_gene: TRBV7-9
j_gene: TRBJ2-7

CDR3nt: TGTGCCAGCAGCTTGGACGGGCTAGCGGGCGCCGATACGCAGTATTTT
CDR3aa: CASSLDGLAGADTQYF
d_gene: TRBD2
abundance: -
v_gene: TRBV5-4
j_gene: TRBJ2-3

CDR3nt: TGTGCCAGCAGCCCCCGACAGGCGAACACCGGGGAGCTGTTTTTT
CDR3aa: CASSPRQANTGELFF
d_gene: -
abundance: -
v_gene: TRBV11-2
j_gene: TRBJ2-2

CDR3nt: TGTGCCAGCAGCCCAGGGGGCTATGGCTACACCTTC
CDR3aa: CASSPGGYGYTF
d_gene: TRBD1
abundance: -
v_gene: TRBV5-6
j_gene: TRBJ1-2

CDR3nt: TGTGCCAGCAGCTCCGCGACAGGGCAAGCTAACTATGGCTACACCTTC
CDR3aa: CASSSATGQANYGYTF
d_gene: TRBD1
abundance: once
v_gene: TRBV5-5
j_gene: TRBJ1-2

CDR3nt: TGCGCCAGCAGCTTGAGTCCCGGGGGTTCCGGAGAGACCCAGTACTTC
CDR3aa: CASSLSPGGSGETQYF
d_gene: -
abundance: -
v_gene: TRBV5-1
j_gene: TRBJ2-5

CDR3nt: TGCGCCAGCAGCTTGGACACCTACAATGAGCAGTTCTTC
CDR3aa: CASSLDTYNEQFF
d_gene: -
abundance: -
v_gene: TRBV5-1
j_gene: TRBJ2-1

CDR3nt: TGTGCCAGCAGCTTGGACAGGAACTATGGCTACACCTTC
CDR3aa: CASSLDRNYGYTF
d_gene: -
abundance: -
v_gene: TRBV5-4
j_gene: TRBJ1-2

CDR3nt: TGTGCCAGCTCACCCACAGGGTCCTCCTACGAGCAGTACTTC
CDR3aa: CASSPTGSSYEQYF
d_gene: -
abundance: -
v_gene: TRBV18
j_gene: TRBJ2-7

CDR3nt: TGCGCCAGCAGCCAAGATTTGGGCGTCCGAGAGACCCAGTACTTC
CDR3aa: CASSQDLGVRETQYF
d_gene: -
abundance: -
v_gene: TRBV4-3
j_gene: TRBJ2-5

CDR3nt: TGTGCCAGCAGCTTGCCCGGACAGTTCTATGGCTACACCTTC
CDR3aa: CASSLPGQFYGYTF
d_gene: -
abundance: -
v_gene: TRBV7-2
j_gene: TRBJ1-2

CDR3nt: TGTGCTAGTGGTTTTGGCCTAGCGGGGGGACTCACAGATACGCAGTATTTT
CDR3aa: CASGFGLAGGLTDTQYF
d_gene: TRBD2
abundance: -
v_gene: TRBV12-5
j_gene: TRBJ2-3

CDR3nt: TGTGCCAGCAGCCCGGCGCTGGGGGCTAATGAGCAGTTCTTC
CDR3aa: CASSPALGANEQFF
d_gene: -
abundance: -
v_gene: TRBV7-3
j_gene: TRBJ2-1

CDR3nt: TGTGCCAGCAGCTTAGAACGTAGCGGTTTGGGACACAATGAGCAGTTCTTC
CDR3aa: CASSLERSGLGHNEQFF
d_gene: -
abundance: -
v_gene: TRBV7-9
j_gene: TRBJ2-1

CDR3nt: TGTGCCAGCAGTCCGGGACAGGCCCTATACGAGCAGTACTTC
CDR3aa: CASSPGQALYEQYF
d_gene: TRBD1
abundance: -
v_gene: TRBV6-1
j_gene: TRBJ2-7

CDR3nt: TGCAGCGTTCGGACTGGGACAGATCTCTTC
CDR3aa: CSVRTGTDLF
d_gene: TRBD1
abundance: once
v_gene: TRBV29-1
j_gene: TRBJ1-2

CDR3nt: TGTGCCAGCAGCCCGCGGACGGGGGGCGAAGAGACCCAGTACTTC
CDR3aa: CASSPRTGGEETQYF
d_gene: -
abundance: -
v_gene: TRBV11-3
j_gene: TRBJ2-5

CDR3nt: TGTGCCAGCAGTGATAGGGACAGGGGGCCTTGTCAGCCCCAGCATTTT
CDR3aa: CASSDRDRGPCQPQHF
d_gene: TRBD1
abundance: -
v_gene: TRBV25-1
j_gene: TRBJ1-5

CDR3nt: TGTGCCAGCAGCCAAGACTACAGCTTCTCCTACGAGCAGTACTTC
CDR3aa: CASSQDYSFSYEQYF
d_gene: -
abundance: once
v_gene: TRBV4-2
j_gene: TRBJ2-7

CDR3nt: TGCGCCAGCAGCCACTCCCTGGAGATCTACTATGGCTACACCTTC
CDR3aa: CASSHSLEIYYGYTF
d_gene: -
abundance: -
v_gene: TRBV4-1
j_gene: TRBJ1-2

CDR3nt: TGTGCCAGCAGCTCGCAACAGGGCTATAATTCACCCCTCCACTTT
CDR3aa: CASSSQQGYNSPLHF
d_gene: -
abundance: -
v_gene: TRBV28
j_gene: TRBJ1-6

CDR3nt: TGTGCCAGCAGTTTATCGGAGGGAGTGGGCACTGAAGCTTTCTTT
CDR3aa: CASSLSEGVGTEAFF
d_gene: -
abundance: -
v_gene: TRBV27
j_gene: TRBJ1-1